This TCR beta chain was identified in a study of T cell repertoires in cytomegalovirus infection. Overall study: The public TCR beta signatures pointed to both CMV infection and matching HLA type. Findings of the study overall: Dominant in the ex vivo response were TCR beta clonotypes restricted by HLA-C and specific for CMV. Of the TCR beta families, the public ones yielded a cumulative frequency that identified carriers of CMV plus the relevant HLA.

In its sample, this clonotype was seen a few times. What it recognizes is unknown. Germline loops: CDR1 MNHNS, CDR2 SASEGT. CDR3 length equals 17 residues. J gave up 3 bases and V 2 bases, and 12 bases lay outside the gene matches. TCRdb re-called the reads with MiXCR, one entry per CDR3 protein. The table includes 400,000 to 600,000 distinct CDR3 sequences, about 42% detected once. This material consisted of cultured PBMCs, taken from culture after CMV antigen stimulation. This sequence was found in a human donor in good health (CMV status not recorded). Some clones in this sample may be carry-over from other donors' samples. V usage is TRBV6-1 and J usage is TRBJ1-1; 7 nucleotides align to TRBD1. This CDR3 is CASSELGRKGAYTEAFF. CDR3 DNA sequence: TGTGCCAGCAGTGAACTAGGTAGAAAGGGGGCGTACACTGAAGCTTTCTTT.